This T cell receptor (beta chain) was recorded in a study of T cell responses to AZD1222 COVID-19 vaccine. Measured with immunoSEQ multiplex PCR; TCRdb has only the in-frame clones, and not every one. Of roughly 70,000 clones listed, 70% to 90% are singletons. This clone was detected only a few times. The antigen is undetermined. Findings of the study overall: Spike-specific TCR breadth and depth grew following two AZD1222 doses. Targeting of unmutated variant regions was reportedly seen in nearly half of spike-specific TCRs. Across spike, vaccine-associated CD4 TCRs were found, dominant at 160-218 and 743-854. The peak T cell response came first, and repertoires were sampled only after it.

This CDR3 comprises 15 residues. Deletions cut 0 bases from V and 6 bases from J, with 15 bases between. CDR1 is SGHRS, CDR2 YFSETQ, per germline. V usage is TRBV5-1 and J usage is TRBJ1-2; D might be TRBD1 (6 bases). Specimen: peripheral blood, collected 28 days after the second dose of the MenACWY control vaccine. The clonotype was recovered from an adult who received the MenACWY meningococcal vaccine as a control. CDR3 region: CASSLGGGAKDGYTF. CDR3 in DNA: TGCGCCAGCAGCTTGGGGGGGGGCGCAAAGGATGGCTACACCTTC. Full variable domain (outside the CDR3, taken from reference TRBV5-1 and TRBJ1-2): KAGVTQTPRYLIKTRGQQVTLSCSPISGHRSVSWYQQTPGQGLQFLFEYFSETQRNKGNFPGRFSGRQFSNSRSEMNVSTLELGDSALYLCASSLGGGAKDGYTFGSGTRLTVV.